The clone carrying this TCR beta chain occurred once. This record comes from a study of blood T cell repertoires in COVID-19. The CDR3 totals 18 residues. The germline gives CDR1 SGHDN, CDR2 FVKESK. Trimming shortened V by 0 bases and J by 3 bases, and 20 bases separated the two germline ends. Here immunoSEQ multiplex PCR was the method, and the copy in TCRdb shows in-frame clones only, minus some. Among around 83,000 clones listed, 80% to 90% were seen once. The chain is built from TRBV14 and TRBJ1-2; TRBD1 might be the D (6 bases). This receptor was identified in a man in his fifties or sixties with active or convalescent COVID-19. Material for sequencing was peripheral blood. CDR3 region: CASSQDVRRGASYYGYTF. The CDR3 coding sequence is TGTGCCAGCAGCCAAGATGTTCGCAGGGGCGCGAGTTACTATGGCTACACCTTC.